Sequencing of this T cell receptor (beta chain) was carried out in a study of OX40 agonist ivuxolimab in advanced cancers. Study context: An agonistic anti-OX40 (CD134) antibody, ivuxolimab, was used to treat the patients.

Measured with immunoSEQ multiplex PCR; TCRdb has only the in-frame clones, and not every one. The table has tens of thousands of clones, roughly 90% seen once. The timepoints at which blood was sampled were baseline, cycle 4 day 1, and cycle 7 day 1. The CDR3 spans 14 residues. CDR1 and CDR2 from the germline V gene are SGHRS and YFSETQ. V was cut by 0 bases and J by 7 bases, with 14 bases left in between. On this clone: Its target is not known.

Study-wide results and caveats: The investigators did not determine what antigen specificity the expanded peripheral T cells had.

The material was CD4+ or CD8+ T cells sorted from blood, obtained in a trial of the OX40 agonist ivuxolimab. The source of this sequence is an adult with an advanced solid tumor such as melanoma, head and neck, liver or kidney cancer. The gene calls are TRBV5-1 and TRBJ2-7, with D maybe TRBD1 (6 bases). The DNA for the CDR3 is TGCGCCAGCAGCTTGGCGACAGGCGAAGGAGAGCAGTACTTC. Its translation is CASSLATGEGEQYF.